The next 29 T cell receptor beta chains were all read from a single sample in a study of control samples from healthy donors and cancer patients. Using immunoSEQ multiplex PCR, the repertoire was profiled, and TCRdb retains in-frame clones only, with some absent. The sample has about 120,000 clones; about 90% are singletons. The sequencing sample was made of blood. The receptors stem from a man in his late teens or twenties in good health.

The rearrangement links TRBV10-3 to TRBJ2-3, with D perhaps matching TRBD1 (5 bases). Germline CDR1 reads ENHRY; CDR2 reads SYGVKD. V lost 0 bases and J lost 3, with 10 bases in between. The CDR3 has 15 residues. CDR3: CAISESNPGTDTQYF. The CDR3 nucleotides read TGTGCCATCAGTGAGTCGAACCCAGGGACAGATACGCAGTATTTT.

The rearrangement joins TRBV6-1 to TRBJ2-2; D not resolved. Trimming left V 2 bases short and J 0 bases short, with 4 bases between. CDR1 and CDR2 from the germline V gene are MNHNS and SASEGT. The length of the CDR3 is 14 residues. This CDR3 reads CASSERPNTGELFF. CDR3 sequence (DNA): TGTGCCAGCAGTGAAAGGCCGAACACCGGGGAGCTGTTTTTT.

This clone was recorded once. This chain uses TRBV6-5 with TRBJ1-6, with no clear D. Trimming removed 6 bases at V and 3 bases at J, with 12 bases between. This CDR3 is built from 15 residues. Germline CDR1 and CDR2: MNHEY and SVGAGI. The CDR3 loop is CASRKEGDYNSPLHF. As DNA, the CDR3 is TGTGCCAGCAGGAAGGAGGGCGACTATAATTCACCCCTCCACTTT.

The genes are TRBV30 and TRBJ1-1, with D tentatively TRBD1 (5 bases). The length of the CDR3 is 15 residues. Germline-derived CDR1 and CDR2 are GTSNPN and SVGIG (reference sequence). With 1 base removed from V and 1 base from J, the gap between germline ends came to 13 bases. The CDR3 nucleotides read TGTGCCTGGAGTGGCCTCGGGGGGAAGAACACTGAAGCTTTCTTT. The encoded protein is CAWSGLGGKNTEAFF. The full variable domain, rest sourced from reference TRBV30 and TRBJ1-1, is SQTIHQWPATLVQPVGSPLSLECTVEGTSNPNLYWYRQAAGRGLQLLFYSVGIGQISSEVPQNLSASRPQDRQFILSSKKLLLSDSGFYLCAWSGLGGKNTEAFFGQGTRLTVV.

This clone appeared once. The CDR3 sequence: CASSLGVRDRGTSPLHF. CDR3 coding DNA: TGCGCCAGCAGCTTGGGAGTCCGGGACAGGGGCACCTCACCCCTCCACTTT. This rearrangement joins TRBV5-1 to TRBJ1-6; 10 bases map to TRBD1. CDR1 and CDR2 from the germline V gene are SGHRS and YFSETQ. V shed 0 bases and J 10 bases; nucleotides not matched to a gene: 10. The CDR3 is 17 residues long.

The rearrangement joins TRBV5-1 to TRBJ1-5, with D hard to call. The CDR3 loop spans 14 amino acids. Germline-derived CDR1 and CDR2 are SGHRS and YFSETQ. Trimming pared 4 bases from V and 9 bases from J, leaving 17 bases between. The CDR3 region is CASSLDTGLWPQHF. The CDR3 region has the DNA TGCGCCAGCAGCCTAGACACTGGACTCTGGCCCCAGCATTTT.

This clone appeared once. This sequence joins TRBV24-1 and TRBJ2-3; tentative D call: TRBD2 (5 bases). Germline lookup yields CDR1 KGHDR and CDR2 SFDVKD. Trimming shortened V by 1 base and J by 4 bases, and 11 bases separated the two germline ends. The CDR3 length is 15 residues. In DNA form, the CDR3 reads TGTGCCACCAGTGATTTCGTCACCGGGGCAGATACGCAGTATTTT. Its protein is CATSDFVTGADTQYF.

J is TRBJ2-2 and V is TRBV7-3, with D perhaps matching TRBD1 or TRBD2 (5 bases each). CDR3 length: 18 amino acids. The germline CDR1 and CDR2 sequences are SGHTA and FQGTGA. V was clipped by 3 bases and J by 6 bases, with 23 bases between them. This chain's CDR3 is CASSFNPPFGTRPGELFF. The CDR3 DNA is TGTGCCAGCAGCTTTAATCCCCCTTTCGGGACGAGACCCGGGGAGCTGTTTTTT.

This clone appeared once. The chain uses TRBV4-3 and TRBJ2-7; TRBD1 might be the D (5 bases). In germline, CDR1 is LGHNA, CDR2 YSLEER. Deletions cut 0 bases from V and 1 base from J, with 10 bases between. The CDR3 consists of 15 residues. CDR3 region: CASSQDKTGSYEQYF. DNA of the CDR3: TGCGCCAGCAGCCAAGATAAAACAGGTTCCTACGAGCAGTACTTC.

This sequence joins TRBV24-1 and TRBJ2-2; weak D call: TRBD2 (5 bases). V was shortened by 0 bases and J by 3 bases, with 7 bases between the two germline ends. Germline V gene sequence: CDR1 KGHDR, CDR2 SFDVKD. This CDR3 is built from 15 residues. CDR3 amino acids: CATSDLTRDTGELFF. The CDR3 nucleotides read TGTGCCACCAGTGATTTGACGAGGGACACCGGGGAGCTGTTTTTT.

This chain joins TRBV5-1 and TRBJ1-2, with D tentatively TRBD1 (5 bases). The V and J ends lost 0 bases and 4 bases respectively, with 13 bases between them. This CDR3 has 15 amino acids. Germline lookup yields CDR1 SGHRS and CDR2 YFSETQ. CDR3 nucleotide sequence: TGCGCCAGCAGCTTGGACGTTCAGGGACTCTATGGCTACACCTTC. It codes for CASSLDVQGLYGYTF.

CDR3 in amino acids: CASVGTGEFFNSPLHF. The CDR3 DNA reads TGTGCCAGCGTGGGGACAGGGGAGTTTTTTAATTCACCCCTCCACTTT. V gene TRBV28 combines with J gene TRBJ1-6; 10 bases are shared with TRBD1. Looked up from germline, CDR1 is MDHEN and CDR2 is SYDVKM. This CDR3 spans 16 amino acids. V gave up 8 bases and J gave up 6 bases; unmatched junction bases: 10.

The genes are TRBV27 and TRBJ1-6; D gene unclear. Trimming took 3 bases from V and 8 from J, leaving 14 bases between them. Germline V CDR1 and CDR2: MNHEY, SMNVEV (reference sequence). The CDR3 extends over 15 amino acids. In nucleotides, the CDR3 is TGTGCCAGCAGTTTCGGCCGCGGGTACGATTCACCCCTCCACTTT. Translation gives CASSFGRGYDSPLHF.

This clone came up a few times. This chain uses TRBV27 with TRBJ2-3; D tentatively reads TRBD1 or TRBD2 (5 bases each). The CDR3 spans 18 residues. Per germline, CDR1 MNHEY and CDR2 SMNVEV (reference sequence). Trimming shortened V by 6 bases and J by 0 bases, and 22 bases separated the two germline ends. The chain's CDR3 is CASSIRARRDGSTDTQYF. CDR3 in DNA: TGTGCCAGCAGCATCCGCGCGCGAAGGGACGGAAGCACAGATACGCAGTATTTT.

The chain has TRBV14 and TRBJ2-1; D not resolved. This CDR3 is 13 amino acids long. The V end was cut by 1 base, the J end by 7 bases, with 8 bases between. Germline values: CDR1 SGHDN, CDR2 FVKESK. As DNA, the CDR3 is TGTGCCAGCAGCCAAGGACCCACAAATGAGCAGTTCTTC. Amino acids: CASSQGPTNEQFF.

V is TRBV5-1 and J is TRBJ2-1; 11 bases are shared with TRBD2. Looked up from germline, CDR1 is SGHRS and CDR2 is YFSETQ. This CDR3 comprises 16 residues. With V trimmed by 4 bases and J by 5 bases, 8 bases remained unmatched. Written as DNA, the CDR3 is TGCGCCAGCAGCGTTACTAGCGGGAGTGGCCACAATGAGCAGTTCTTC. Translated, it gives CASSVTSGSGHNEQFF.

Details on this clone: Other nucleotide sequences from this sample produce the same CDR3. This chain connects TRBV19 to TRBJ2-2; 9 bases fit TRBD1. Unmatched junction bases numbered 4, after V lost 6 bases and J lost 5 bases. This CDR3 spans 14 amino acids. Germline V lookup: CDR1 LNHDA, CDR2 SQIVND (reference sequence). Written as DNA, the CDR3 is TGTGCCAGTAGAAGGGACAGGGATACCGGGGAGCTGTTTTTT. Protein: CASRRDRDTGELFF.

This chain connects TRBV7-2 to TRBJ2-4; D is perhaps TRBD1 (6 bases). CDR3 size: 13 residues. CDR1 SGHTA and CDR2 FQGNSA come from the germline V gene. The ends were cut back, 3 bases at V and 8 bases at J, with 11 bases in the middle. This CDR3 reads CASSFRTADIQYF. In nucleotides, the CDR3 is TGTGCCAGCAGCTTTAGGACAGCGGACATTCAGTACTTC.

This sequence joins TRBV28 and TRBJ1-6; D not certain. Trimming left V 6 bases short and J 10 bases short, with 22 bases between. The germline CDR1 and CDR2 sequences are MDHEN and SYDVKM. CDR3 length equals 16 residues. The CDR3 nucleotides read TGTGCCAGCAGCATACCCACCAGGTTACTGGGGTCACCCCTCCACTTT. It codes for CASSIPTRLLGSPLHF.

The chain has TRBV4-2 and TRBJ2-5; D gene ambiguous. The germline CDR1 and CDR2 sequences are LGHNA and YNFKEQ. CDR3 length: 12 amino acids. V shed 0 bases and J shed 5 bases, with 4 bases lying between them. In DNA form, the CDR3 reads TGTGCCAGCAGCCAAGAGAGGGAGACCCAGTACTTC. Protein sequence: CASSQERETQYF.

V and J are TRBV30 and TRBJ1-1; D is uncertain. CDR3 length: 15 amino acids. Deletions cut 3 bases from V and 5 bases from J, with 19 bases between. Germline CDR1 is GTSNPN and CDR2 is SVGIG (reference sequence). The CDR3 spells CAWSKGRLGTTEAFF. The CDR3 coding sequence is TGTGCCTGGAGCAAAGGACGGCTTGGAACAACTGAAGCTTTCTTT.

The rearrangement uses TRBV30 and TRBJ2-7; 10 bases align to TRBD1. Germline CDR1 is GTSNPN and CDR2 is SVGIG (reference sequence). Trimming took 3 bases from V and 5 from J; bases not matched to a gene: 13. The CDR3 has 16 residues. The DNA for the CDR3 is TGTGCCTGGAGACTTCCACCGGGACAGGGGTCTCACGAGCAGTACTTC. Protein sequence: CAWRLPPGQGSHEQYF.

The genes are TRBV15 and TRBJ1-1; weak D call: TRBD1 (5 bases). Germline V gives CDR1 LNHNV, CDR2 YYDKDF (reference sequence). Between the trimmed V and J ends, which lost 6 bases and 6 bases, there was a span of 14 bases. This CDR3 contains 13 residues. The CDR3 DNA sequence: TGTGCCACCAGGCAGGGCGGGGTGTCTGAAGCTTTCTTT. Amino acids: CATRQGGVSEAFF.

The chain links TRBV4-1 to TRBJ2-3; TRBD2 is a possible D gene (5 bases). This CDR3 spans 14 amino acids. CDR1 is MGHRA and CDR2 is YSYEKL in the germline V gene. Trimming took 0 bases from V and 4 from J, leaving 8 bases between them. CDR3 loop: CASSQEGAADTQYF. CDR3 sequence (DNA): TGCGCCAGCAGCCAAGAGGGAGCTGCAGATACGCAGTATTTT.

The V gene is TRBV20-1, the J gene TRBJ2-7; D is ambiguous. Trimming pared 3 bases from V and 4 bases from J, leaving 7 bases between. In germline, CDR1 is DFQATT, CDR2 SNEGSKA (reference sequence). This CDR3 comprises 11 residues. The CDR3 nucleotides are TGCAGTGCTAGTGGCCGTTACGAGCAGTACTTC. The encoded protein is CSASGRYEQYF.

The chain employs TRBV10-2 and TRBJ1-3; perhaps TRBD1 as D (5 bases). From germline, CDR1 is WSHSY and CDR2 SAAADI. This CDR3 is 15 amino acids long. The germline V and J ends were trimmed by 3 bases and 0 bases, with 9 bases remaining between them. CDR3 residues: CASSEQVYSGNTIYF. CDR3 nucleotides: TGCGCCAGCAGTGAACAGGTATACTCTGGAAACACCATATATTTT.

The CDR3 reads CASSVQATGELFF. As DNA, the CDR3 is TGTGCCAGCAGTGTTCAGGCGACCGGGGAGCTGTTTTTT. V usage is TRBV12-3 or TRBV12-4 and J usage is TRBJ2-2; D is uncertain. This CDR3 has 13 amino acids. Trimming cost V 5 bases and J 5 bases, with 9 bases left between them.

The rearrangement uses TRBV10-1 and TRBJ2-3, with 9 nucleotides matching TRBD1. Germline CDR1 is WNHNN and CDR2 is SYGVQD (reference sequence). The CDR3 is 15 amino acids. The trim removed 1 base at V and 8 bases at J, leaving 7 bases unmatched. CDR3 sequence reads: CASSEYSQGAGTQYF. The CDR3, as DNA: TGCGCCAGCAGTGAGTACTCACAGGGGGCCGGTACGCAGTATTTT.

Written as DNA, the CDR3 is TGTGCCAGCATTTTCGACCGGGGCCAGCCCCAGCATTTT. Translated, it gives CASIFDRGQPQHF. This chain connects TRBV2 to TRBJ1-5, with a tentative D call TRBD1 (5 bases). CDR3 size: 13 residues. The V gene's germline CDR1 is SNHLY and CDR2 FYNNEI. V was shortened by 7 bases and J by 7 bases, with 14 bases between the two germline ends.